This T cell receptor (beta chain) appears in the sequencing data of a study of blood T cells in healthy people across ages. V shed 4 bases and J shed 1 base, with 7 bases lying between them. The CDR3 has 13 amino acids. Germline V gives CDR1 SGHVS, CDR2 FQNEAQ. Primed by a sample-barcoded 5' primer and a J-beta primer mix, a second PCR proceeded for roughly 7 to 12 cycles. TCRdb re-called the 5' RACE reads with MiXCR, one entry per CDR3 protein. This table has under 2,000,000 distinct CDR3 sequences, roughly 50% appearing once. The sequence came from a middle-aged woman in good health. The chain combines TRBV7-8 with TRBJ1-1; D gene uncertain. Sequencing used blood. DNA of the CDR3: TGTGCCAGCAGCTCTACCACGAACACTGAAGCTTTCTTT. It specifies CASSSTTNTEAFF.